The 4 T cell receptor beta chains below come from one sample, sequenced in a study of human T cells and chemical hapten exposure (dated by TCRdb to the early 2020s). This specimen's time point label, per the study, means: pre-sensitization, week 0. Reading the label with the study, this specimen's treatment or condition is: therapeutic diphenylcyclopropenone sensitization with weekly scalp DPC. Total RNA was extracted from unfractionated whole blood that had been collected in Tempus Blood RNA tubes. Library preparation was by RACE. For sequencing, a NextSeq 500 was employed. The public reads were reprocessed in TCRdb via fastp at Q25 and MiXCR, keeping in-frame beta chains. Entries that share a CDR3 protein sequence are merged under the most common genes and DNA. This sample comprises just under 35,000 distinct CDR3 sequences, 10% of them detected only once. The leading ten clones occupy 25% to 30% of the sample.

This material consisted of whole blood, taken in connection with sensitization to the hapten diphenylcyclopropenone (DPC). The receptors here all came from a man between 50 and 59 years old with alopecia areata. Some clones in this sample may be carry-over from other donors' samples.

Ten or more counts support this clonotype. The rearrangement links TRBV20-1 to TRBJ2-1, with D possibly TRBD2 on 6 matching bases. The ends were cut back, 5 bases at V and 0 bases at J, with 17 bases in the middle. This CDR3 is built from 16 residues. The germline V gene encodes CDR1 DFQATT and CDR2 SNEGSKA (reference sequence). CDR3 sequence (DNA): TGCAGTGCTCGGACTATGGCTACAAGCTCCTACAATGAGCAGTTCTTC. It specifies CSARTMATSSYNEQFF.

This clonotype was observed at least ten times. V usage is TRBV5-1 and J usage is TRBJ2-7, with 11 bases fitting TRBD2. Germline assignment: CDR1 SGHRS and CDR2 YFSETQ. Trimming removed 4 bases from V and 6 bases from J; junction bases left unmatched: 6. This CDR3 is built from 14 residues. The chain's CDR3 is CASSPLAGAAEQYF. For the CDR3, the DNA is TGCGCCAGCAGCCCACTAGCGGGAGCGGCCGAGCAGTACTTC.

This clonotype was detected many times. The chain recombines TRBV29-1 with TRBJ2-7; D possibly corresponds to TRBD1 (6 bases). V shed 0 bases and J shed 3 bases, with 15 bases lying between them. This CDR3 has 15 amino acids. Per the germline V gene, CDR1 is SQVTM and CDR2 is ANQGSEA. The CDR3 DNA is TGCAGCGTTGAAGATCCCACAGGGACCCTCTACGAGCAGTACTTC. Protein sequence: CSVEDPTGTLYEQYF.

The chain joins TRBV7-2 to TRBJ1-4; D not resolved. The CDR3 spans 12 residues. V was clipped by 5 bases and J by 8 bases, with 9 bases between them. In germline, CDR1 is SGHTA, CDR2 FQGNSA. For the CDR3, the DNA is TGTGCCAGCAGCCGATCCAGGGAAAAACTGTTTTTT. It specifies CASSRSREKLFF.